This is a list of T cell receptor beta chains from one sample in a study of T cell repertoires in cytomegalovirus infection. No antigens are known for them. One entry per CDR3 protein results from TCRdb running MiXCR on the reads. Of more than 300,000 distinct CDR3 sequences in the sample, roughly 36% were seen once. This sample comprised cultured PBMCs, obtained from culture after CMV antigen stimulation. The receptor source for this set is a human donor in good health (CMV status not recorded). Some clones in this sample may be carry-over from other donors' samples. CDR3s include the opening cysteine and the closing phenylalanine or tryptophan. The D gene is left open where the match is weak. Clone size, where shown, is once, few, many, or a class for clones that have expanded.

abundance	d_gene	v_gene	j_gene	CDR3aa	CDR3nt
NA	TRBD2	TRBV6-8	TRBJ2-1	CASSYGLAGDEQFF	TGTGCCAGCAGTTATGGCCTAGCGGGAGATGAGCAGTTCTTC
NA	NA	TRBV11-3	TRBJ2-3	CASSFTPSTDTQYF	TGTGCCAGCAGCTTTACCCCTAGCACAGATACGCAGTATTTT
NA	TRBD1	TRBV7-2	TRBJ1-4	CASLGQDEKLFF	TGTGCCAGCCTGGGACAGGACGAAAAACTGTTTTTT
NA	NA	TRBV5-1	TRBJ2-2	CASSLAVFGSNTGELFF	TGCGCCAGCAGCTTGGCCGTATTTGGGAGTAACACCGGGGAGCTGTTTTTT
NA	NA	TRBV10-3	TRBJ1-2	CAISESANNYGYTF	TGTGCCATCAGTGAGTCGGCCAACAACTATGGCTACACCTTC
NA	NA	TRBV7-2	TRBJ1-6	CASSPDGNSPLHF	TGTGCCAGCAGCCCGGACGGAAATTCACCCCTCCACTTT
few	NA	TRBV7-2	TRBJ2-7	CASSRTRETYEQYF	TGTGCCAGCAGCCGCACGAGGGAGACCTACGAGCAGTACTTC
NA	NA	TRBV28	TRBJ2-7	CASSFKGTGEQYF	TGTGCCAGCAGTTTCAAGGGGACGGGCGAGCAGTACTTC
NA	TRBD2	TRBV7-8	TRBJ2-1	CASSLELAGGDNEQFF	TGTGCCAGCAGCTTAGAACTAGCGGGAGGGGACAATGAGCAGTTCTTC
few	TRBD2	TRBV27	TRBJ2-7	CASSFQREGYEQYF	TGTGCCAGCAGTTTCCAGCGGGAGGGGTACGAGCAGTACTTC
NA	NA	TRBV24-1	TRBJ2-1	CATSDIRSSYNEQFF	TGTGCCACCAGTGATATAAGGAGCTCCTACAATGAGCAGTTCTTC
few	NA	TRBV4-3	TRBJ2-1	CASSENTLGNEQFF	TGCGCCAGCAGCGAAAACACATTGGGCAATGAGCAGTTCTTC
NA	NA	TRBV6-2/TRBV6-3	TRBJ2-2	CASSRTVGELFF	TGTGCCAGCAGCCGGACGGTCGGGGAGCTGTTTTTT
NA	TRBD1	TRBV24-1	TRBJ2-4	CATSDIGTGGIQYF	TGTGCCACCAGTGACATCGGGACAGGCGGCATTCAGTACTTC
NA	NA	TRBV6-8	TRBJ2-6	CASGLRDPPVCGSGANVLTF	TGTGCCAGCGGCCTCCGGGACCCTCCTGTTTGTGGCTCTGGGGCCAACGTCCTGACTTTC
few	NA	TRBV5-6	TRBJ1-2	CASSLDSGSYYGYTF	TGTGCCAGCAGCTTGGACTCAGGCTCTTACTATGGCTACACCTTC
many	NA	TRBV7-9	TRBJ2-2	CASSFGADTHTGELFF	TGTGCCAGCAGCTTTGGCGCCGACACTCACACCGGGGAGCTGTTTTTT
NA	TRBD1	TRBV19	TRBJ1-5	CASSTTGGRQPQHF	TGTGCCAGTAGTACGACAGGGGGGAGACAGCCCCAGCATTTT
once	NA	TRBV28	TRBJ1-6	CASSGASSYNSPLHF	TGTGCCAGCAGCGGCGCGAGCTCCTATAATTCACCCCTCCACTTT
few	NA	TRBV4-3	TRBJ1-1	CASSQGQGLNTEAFF	TGCGCCAGCAGCCAAGGGCAGGGATTGAACACTGAAGCTTTCTTT
few	NA	TRBV7-9	TRBJ2-1	CASSLRGTDQFF	TGTGCCAGCAGCTTAAGAGGAACGGATCAGTTCTTC
few	NA	TRBV9	TRBJ1-1	CASSLSWSNTEAFF	TGTGCCAGCAGCCTCTCGTGGTCCAACACTGAAGCTTTCTTT
few	TRBD1	TRBV18	TRBJ2-1	CASSPTGQGYNEQFF	TGTGCCAGCTCACCAACGGGACAGGGGTACAATGAGCAGTTCTTC
NA	TRBD1	TRBV4-2	TRBJ2-7	CASSQVDRAHEQYF	TGTGCCAGCAGCCAAGTTGACAGGGCCCACGAGCAGTACTTC
NA	NA	TRBV7-2	TRBJ1-5	CASSLIGGRGSNQPQHF	TGTGCCAGCAGCTTAATAGGGGGAAGAGGAAGCAATCAGCCCCAGCATTTT
few	NA	TRBV12-3/TRBV12-4	TRBJ1-5	CASSFGSPLAQPQHF	TGTGCCAGCAGTTTCGGCAGCCCGTTGGCTCAGCCCCAGCATTTT
NA	NA	TRBV28	TRBJ2-2	CASGEITGELFF	TGTGCCAGCGGGGAGATCACCGGGGAGCTGTTTTTT
NA	TRBD2	TRBV4-1	TRBJ2-1	CASSRPGLADNEQFF	TGCGCCAGCAGCCGACCGGGACTAGCGGACAATGAGCAGTTCTTC
NA	NA	TRBV28	TRBJ1-3	CASREVGSGNTIYF	TGTGCCAGCAGGGAGGTCGGCTCTGGAAACACCATATATTTT
few	TRBD2	TRBV29-1	TRBJ2-3	CSVEGVAGGMTSTDTQYF	TGCAGCGTTGAAGGCGTAGCGGGAGGGATGACTAGCACAGATACGCAGTATTTT
few	NA	TRBV7-2	TRBJ2-1	CASSSRGPGNSYNEQFF	TGTGCCAGCAGCAGTCGAGGGCCTGGCAACTCCTACAATGAGCAGTTCTTC
NA	TRBD1	TRBV11-3	TRBJ2-1	CASSLGSGQGANEQFF	TGTGCCAGCAGCTTAGGGTCGGGACAGGGGGCGAATGAGCAGTTCTTC
NA	TRBD2	TRBV7-2	TRBJ2-3	CASSSSGAGGPDTQYF	TGTGCCAGCAGCTCTTCGGGAGCGGGAGGGCCGGATACGCAGTATTTT
NA	TRBD2	TRBV10-3	TRBJ2-3	CAINPGTSRADTQYF	TGTGCCATCAACCCCGGGACTAGCAGGGCAGATACGCAGTATTTT
few	TRBD2	TRBV7-8	TRBJ2-1	CASSITVQGFGTSAHNEQFF	TGTGCCAGCAGCATAACTGTACAGGGGTTTGGGACTAGCGCACACAATGAGCAGTTCTTC
few	NA	TRBV5-8	TRBJ2-2	CASSLIKRNTGELFF	TGTGCCAGCAGCTTGATAAAGCGGAACACCGGGGAGCTGTTTTTT
NA	NA	TRBV12-3/TRBV12-4	TRBJ2-1	CASSLRQSYYNEQFF	TGTGCCAGCAGTTTAAGGCAGTCTTACTACAATGAGCAGTTCTTC
few	NA	TRBV19	TRBJ1-4	CASSPRGVANEKLFF	TGTGCCAGTAGCCCAAGGGGGGTTGCTAATGAAAAACTGTTTTTT
few	NA	TRBV7-6	TRBJ2-2	CASSLVVSLGRRLTGELFF	TGTGCCAGCAGCTTAGTGGTATCTCTTGGCAGGAGACTAACCGGGGAGCTGTTTTTT
NA	TRBD1	TRBV28	TRBJ1-4	CASSQTGGGEKLFF	TGTGCCAGCAGTCAGACAGGGGGTGGTGAAAAACTGTTTTTT
NA	TRBD2	TRBV12-3/TRBV12-4	TRBJ2-1	CASRRSGMSTYNEQFF	TGTGCCAGCAGGCGTAGCGGGATGTCTACCTACAATGAGCAGTTCTTC
NA	NA	TRBV10-3	TRBJ1-5	CAISGGDSNQPQHF	TGTGCCATCAGCGGCGGGGATAGCAATCAGCCCCAGCATTTT
NA	NA	TRBV7-2	TRBJ2-2	CASSSSLQGLRNTGELFF	TGTGCCAGCAGCTCATCTCTTCAGGGGTTAAGGAACACCGGGGAGCTGTTTTTT
few	NA	TRBV12-3/TRBV12-4	TRBJ1-3	CASSYGRGNTIYF	TGTGCCAGCAGTTACGGGCGAGGAAACACCATATATTTT
many	NA	TRBV12-5	TRBJ1-3	CASGSSGNTIYF	TGTGCTAGTGGCTCCTCTGGAAACACCATATATTTT
NA	NA	TRBV2	TRBJ1-5	CASRADQPQHF	TGTGCCAGCAGAGCGGATCAGCCCCAGCATTTT
NA	TRBD2	TRBV20-1	TRBJ2-7	CSASAIFGGGPYSYEQYF	TGCAGTGCTAGTGCGATTTTTGGGGGAGGGCCGTATAGCTACGAGCAGTACTTC
NA	TRBD2	TRBV7-6	TRBJ2-7	CASSLARRGGAYEQYF	TGTGCCAGCAGCTTAGCGCGGCGGGGAGGGGCCTACGAGCAGTACTTC
NA	TRBD1	TRBV6-5	TRBJ1-1	CASSDRARLAMNTEAFF	TGTGCCAGCAGCGACAGGGCCCGCTTGGCCATGAACACTGAAGCTTTCTTT
NA	TRBD2	TRBV27	TRBJ2-7	CASSFGLAGVAEQYF	TGTGCCAGCAGTTTCGGACTAGCGGGAGTTGCCGAGCAGTACTTC
NA	TRBD2	TRBV6-6	TRBJ2-2	CASSGGSSGRPLGTGELFF	TGTGCCAGCAGTGGAGGCTCTAGCGGGAGGCCTCTAGGTACCGGGGAGCTGTTTTTT
NA	NA	TRBV7-9	TRBJ1-1	CASSLARKRALNTEAFF	TGTGCCAGCAGCTTAGCGCGAAAAAGAGCTCTGAACACTGAAGCTTTCTTT
many	NA	TRBV7-2	TRBJ1-1	CASSRTVDTEAFF	TGTGCCAGCAGCCGTACAGTGGACACTGAAGCTTTCTTT
NA	NA	TRBV2	TRBJ2-3	CASSESADTQYF	TGTGCCAGCAGTGAATCTGCAGATACGCAGTATTTT